These 16 T cell receptor beta chains were sequenced from one sample in a study of blood T cell repertoires in COVID-19. The repertoire was sequenced with immunoSEQ multiplex PCR; TCRdb's copy has only in-frame clones and lacks some. This table holds about 230,000 clones, around four fifths found once. The specimen sequenced was peripheral blood. The source is a woman in her seventies with active or convalescent COVID-19.

In regard to this clone: Other DNA sequences from this sample encode an identical CDR3 as well. The chain uses TRBV28 and TRBJ2-1; TRBD1 is a possible D gene (5 bases). CDR1 and CDR2 from the germline V gene are MDHEN and SYDVKM. The CDR3 loop spans 13 amino acids. Between the trimmed V and J ends, which lost 5 bases and 2 bases, there was a span of 7 bases. The CDR3 loop is CASSLDTYNEQFF. In nucleotides, the CDR3 is TGTGCCAGCAGTCTGGACACCTACAATGAGCAGTTCTTC.

This clone was observed a few times. The V and J genes are TRBV19 and TRBJ1-5, with D maybe TRBD1 (6 bases). Germline V gene data show CDR1 as LNHDA and CDR2 as SQIVND (reference sequence). The CDR3 covers 13 residues. V lost 9 bases and J 0 bases, leaving 9 bases between the germline ends. The CDR3 sequence is CASHRDSNQPQHF. The CDR3 DNA reads TGTGCCAGCCACAGGGATAGCAATCAGCCCCAGCATTTT.

The gene calls are TRBV5-5 and TRBJ2-1; D is possibly TRBD1 (6 bases). Looked up from germline, CDR1 is SGHKS and CDR2 is YYEKEE (reference sequence). The CDR3 spans 13 residues. Deletions cut 6 bases from V and 8 bases from J, with 15 bases between. CDR3 sequence reads: CASTYTGNDEQFF. The CDR3 DNA is TGTGCCAGCACCTATACAGGGAACGATGAGCAGTTCTTC.

The V gene is TRBV9, the J gene TRBJ1-2; TRBD1 matches 7 bases. This CDR3 comprises 14 residues. The trim removed 3 bases at V and 3 bases at J, leaving 5 bases unmatched. The germline CDR1 and CDR2 sequences are SGDLS and YYNGEE. The CDR3 DNA reads TGTGCCAGCAGCGAGACAGGGAACCACTATGGCTACACCTTC. Encoded protein: CASSETGNHYGYTF.

The V call is TRBV30, the J call TRBJ2-7; the D is unclear. The germline V gene has CDR1 GTSNPN and CDR2 SVGIG (reference sequence). There are 11 residues in the CDR3. V was cut by 2 bases and J by 2 bases, with 4 bases left in between. DNA for the CDR3: TGTGCCTGGAGTCGAGCCTACGAGCAGTACTTC. Protein: CAWSRAYEQYF. Using reference TRBV30 and TRBJ2-7 for the parts outside the CDR3, the full variable domain is SQTIHQWPATLVQPVGSPLSLECTVEGTSNPNLYWYRQAAGRGLQLLFYSVGIGQISSEVPQNLSASRPQDRQFILSSKKLLLSDSGFYLCAWSRAYEQYFGPGTRLTVT.

The chain recombines TRBV4-1 with TRBJ2-7, with 9 bases aligning to TRBD1. CDR1 is MGHRA, CDR2 YSYEKL, per germline. The CDR3 is 15 residues long. The J segment lost 4 bases and the V segment lost 1 base, leaving 5 bases of the junction unmatched. This chain's CDR3 is CASSQVGTGRYEQYF. In DNA form, the CDR3 reads TGCGCCAGCAGCCAAGTAGGGACAGGGAGATACGAGCAGTACTTC.

The rearrangement uses TRBV6-2 or TRBV6-3 and TRBJ2-3; 7 bases map to TRBD2. There are 14 residues in the CDR3. Trimming at V came to 2 bases and at J to 1 base, leaving 0 bases not matched to a gene. Germline V gene sequence: CDR1 MNHEY, CDR2 SVGEGT. In nucleotides, the CDR3 is TGTGCCAGCAGTTACCGGGGGGGCACAGATACGCAGTATTTT. Translated: CASSYRGGTDTQYF.

The chain is built from TRBV19 and TRBJ1-2; D ambiguous. In germline, CDR1 is LNHDA, CDR2 SQIVND (reference sequence). The CDR3 covers 12 residues. The germline V and J ends were trimmed by 5 bases and 7 bases, with 11 bases remaining between them. CDR3 nucleotides: TGTGCCAGTAGTTTCAACGGAGTTGGCTACACCTTC. It encodes CASSFNGVGYTF.

Notes on this clone: In the same sample, other DNA sequences code for this CDR3. The CDR3 sequence is CAWSVGGEQYF. Here the CDR3 DNA reads TGTGCCTGGAGTGTGGGGGGCGAGCAGTACTTC. The V gene is TRBV30, the J gene TRBJ2-7; D is perhaps TRBD2 (6 bases). Germline V CDR1 and CDR2: GTSNPN, SVGIG (reference sequence). The CDR3 runs to 11 residues. Between the trimmed V and J ends, which lost 0 bases and 6 bases, there was a span of 6 bases.

The J gene is TRBJ1-5, the V gene TRBV6-2 or TRBV6-3; D is ambiguous. Trimming pared 0 bases from V and 6 bases from J, leaving 6 bases between. CDR1 is MNHEY and CDR2 is SVGEGT in the germline V gene. CDR3 length equals 13 residues. Here the CDR3 reads CASSYSISQPQHF. The CDR3 DNA is TGTGCCAGCAGTTACTCGATTAGTCAGCCCCAGCATTTT.

This sequence joins TRBV6-5 and TRBJ1-5; D unresolved. The CDR3 is 14 residues long. Trimming took 3 bases from V and 7 from J, leaving 13 bases between them. Germline CDR1 and CDR2: MNHEY and SVGAGI. CDR3 sequence (DNA): TGTGCCAGCAGTTATAACCGCGTGGGCCAGCCCCAGCATTTT. It codes for CASSYNRVGQPQHF.

A word on this clone: Compared with germline, one end of the junction differs, possibly owing to a read error. This sequence joins TRBV2 and TRBJ1-1; the D gene is possibly TRBD1 (5 bases). CDR1 is SNHLY, CDR2 FYNNEI, per germline. There are 12 residues in the CDR3. The CDR3: CASSEDRSEAFF. The CDR3 DNA reads TGTGCCAGCAGCGAAGACAGATCAGAAGCTTTCTTT.

The chain recombines TRBV28 with TRBJ1-1; 9 bases are shared with TRBD1. The CDR3 spans 14 residues. V was pared by 7 bases and J by 4 bases, with 7 bases of the junction left unmatched. Germline V gives CDR1 MDHEN, CDR2 SYDVKM. The CDR3 region is CASTTGQGRTEAFF. The CDR3 DNA reads TGTGCCAGCACCACGGGACAGGGACGCACTGAAGCTTTCTTT.

This chain links TRBV5-1 with TRBJ2-7; 12 positions agree with TRBD2. The CDR3 extends over 15 amino acids. With V trimmed by 5 bases and J by 5 bases, 8 bases remained unmatched. CDR1 and CDR2 from the germline V gene are SGHRS and YFSETQ. The DNA for the CDR3 is TGCGCCAGCAGTCTAGGACTAGCGGGAAGGGACGAGCAGTACTTC. Amino acid sequence: CASSLGLAGRDEQYF.

The rearrangement links TRBV19 to TRBJ2-3; D remains ambiguous. Germline CDR1 and CDR2: LNHDA and SQIVND (reference sequence). V was trimmed by 6 bases and J by 5 bases, leaving 6 bases between them. The CDR3 consists of 11 residues. This CDR3 reads CASRRGDTQYF. The CDR3 DNA is TGTGCCAGTAGAAGAGGAGATACGCAGTATTTT.

This clone showed up just a few times. The V call is TRBV6-6, the J call TRBJ1-5; no clear D gene. Trimming took off 4 bases at V and 3 bases at J, with 10 bases between the two ends. This CDR3 contains 14 residues. Germline V gene data show CDR1 as MNHNY and CDR2 as SVGAGI (reference sequence). CDR3 sequence: CASSSTGLNQPQHF. Here the CDR3 DNA reads TGTGCCAGCAGTTCCACGGGTCTCAATCAGCCCCAGCATTTT.